Below, 5 T cell receptor beta chains from the same sample are listed, as sequenced in a study of regulatory T cells in long-lasting Graves disease. Indicated time point: persistent/refractory GD, antithyroid drugs over 5 years with positive TRAb. RNA from PBMCs was the source of the TCR library. Researchers made TCR beta libraries by using iRepertoire HTBI primers and running Arm-PCR on CDR3 regions. TCRdb called the multiplex PCR reads again in MiXCR, with one record for every CDR3 protein. The data hold roughly 300,000 distinct CDR3 sequences, with 22% observed a single time. The sample here was peripheral blood mononuclear cells (PBMCs), taken when the disease was refractory, from a patient treated with antithyroid drugs. These TCRs come from a female donor with Graves disease.

This clonotype was detected ten times or more. The J gene is TRBJ2-2, the V gene TRBV28; 7 nucleotides match TRBD2. Germline loops: CDR1 MDHEN, CDR2 SYDVKM. After removal of 2 bases from V and 8 bases from J, the junction contained 5 bases not matched to a gene. The CDR3 loop spans 14 amino acids. This CDR3 reads CASSLAGVGGELFF. The CDR3 DNA is TGTGCCAGCAGTTTAGCGGGGGTCGGAGGGGAGCTGTTTTTT.

This clonotype appeared a few times. The V and J genes are TRBV29-1 and TRBJ1-4, with D unresolved. The CDR3 loop spans 10 amino acids. CDR1 is SQVTM and CDR2 is ANQGSEA in the germline V gene. Trimming pared 4 bases from V and 8 bases from J, leaving 5 bases between. In DNA, the CDR3 is TGCAGCGTTGTCGGCGAAAAACTGTTTTTT. The encoded protein is CSVVGEKLFF. Supplemented by reference TRBV29-1 and TRBJ1-4, the full variable domain reads SAVISQKPSRDICQRGTSLTIQCQVDSQVTMMFWYRQQPGQSLTLIATANQGSEATYESGFVIDKFPISRPNLTFSTLTVSNMSPEDSSIYLCSVVGEKLFFGSGTQLSVL.

The chain employs TRBV28 and TRBJ2-3; D is tentatively TRBD1 or TRBD2 (5 bases each). Deletions cut 3 bases from V and 2 bases from J, with 12 bases between. CDR1 is MDHEN and CDR2 is SYDVKM in the germline V gene. This CDR3 is 15 amino acids long. The CDR3 spells CASSFSGAFTDTQYF. As DNA, the CDR3 is TGTGCCAGCAGTTTCTCCGGGGCCTTCACAGATACGCAGTATTTT.

The V and J genes are TRBV5-5 and TRBJ2-2; D possibly corresponds to TRBD2 (5 bases). The CDR3 consists of 14 residues. V was pared by 2 bases and J by 2 bases, with 7 bases between. From germline, CDR1 is SGHKS and CDR2 YYEKEE (reference sequence). In DNA form, the CDR3 reads TGTGCCAGCAGCTTCGGGGTCAACACCGGGGAGCTGTTTTTT. This sequence encodes CASSFGVNTGELFF.

This clonotype was seen ten or more times. This rearrangement joins TRBV28 to TRBJ1-6; TRBD1 aligns across 7 bases. Germline V gene sequence: CDR1 MDHEN, CDR2 SYDVKM. CDR3 length equals 14 residues. J gave up 7 bases and V 5 bases, and 5 bases lay outside the gene matches. CDR3 loop: CASSSVTGNSPLHF. CDR3 bases: TGTGCCAGCAGTAGTGTGACAGGGAATTCACCCCTCCACTTT.